This T cell receptor beta chain was sequenced for a study of Ad26.COV2.S vaccination and SARS-CoV-2 variants. The overall study: The study gave Ad26.COV2.S intramuscularly, once or twice 56 days apart. The study, taken as a whole, reports: Overall T cell responses may have been underestimated by the analyses of TCR breadth and depth.

Libraries were prepared by immunoSEQ multiplex PCR; TCRdb keeps only in-frame clonotypes and omits some of them. The sample carries around 300,000 clones, about 86% recorded once. Germline values: CDR1 MDHEN, CDR2 SYDVKM. Trimming stripped 2 bases from V and 2 bases from J, with 7 bases between. The CDR3 has 15 residues. The sample's treatment: roughly 20 received Ad26.COV2.S at low or high dose, single or two shots; roughly five received placebo; per-sample allocation not given. Collection of the samples took place on day 63 after the first injection of vaccine or placebo. The vaccine antigen was prefusion-stabilized Wuhan SARS-CoV-2 spike. This clone appeared once. Antigen: not known.

The V and J genes are TRBV28 and TRBJ2-6; TRBD2 might be the D (5 bases). This receptor was obtained from a person aged 18 to 65 who received the Ad26.COV2.S COVID-19 vaccine or a placebo. The starting material was peripheral blood, obtained in a trial of Ad26.COV2.S vaccine versus placebo. The CDR3 DNA follows: TGTGCCAGCAGTTTAAGGGAGCCTGGGGCCAACGTCCTGACTTTC. Translated, it gives CASSLREPGANVLTF.